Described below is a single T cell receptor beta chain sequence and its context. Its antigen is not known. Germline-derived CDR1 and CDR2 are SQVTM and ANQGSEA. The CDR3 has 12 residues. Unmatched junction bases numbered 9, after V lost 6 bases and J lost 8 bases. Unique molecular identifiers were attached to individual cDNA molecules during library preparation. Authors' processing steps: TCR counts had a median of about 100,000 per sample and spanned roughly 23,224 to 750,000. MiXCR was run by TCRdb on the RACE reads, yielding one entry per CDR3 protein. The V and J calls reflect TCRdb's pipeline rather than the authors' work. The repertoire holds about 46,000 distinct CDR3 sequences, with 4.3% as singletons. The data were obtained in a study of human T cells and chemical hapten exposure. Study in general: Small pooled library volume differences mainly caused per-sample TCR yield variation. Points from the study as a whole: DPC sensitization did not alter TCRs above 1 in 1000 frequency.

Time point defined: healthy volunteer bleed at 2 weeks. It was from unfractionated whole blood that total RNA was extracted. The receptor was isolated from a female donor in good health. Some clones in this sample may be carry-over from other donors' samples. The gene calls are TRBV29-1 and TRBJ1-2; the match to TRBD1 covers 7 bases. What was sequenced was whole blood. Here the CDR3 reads CSVETGPGGYTF. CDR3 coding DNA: TGCAGCGTGGAGACAGGGCCGGGGGGCTACACCTTC.